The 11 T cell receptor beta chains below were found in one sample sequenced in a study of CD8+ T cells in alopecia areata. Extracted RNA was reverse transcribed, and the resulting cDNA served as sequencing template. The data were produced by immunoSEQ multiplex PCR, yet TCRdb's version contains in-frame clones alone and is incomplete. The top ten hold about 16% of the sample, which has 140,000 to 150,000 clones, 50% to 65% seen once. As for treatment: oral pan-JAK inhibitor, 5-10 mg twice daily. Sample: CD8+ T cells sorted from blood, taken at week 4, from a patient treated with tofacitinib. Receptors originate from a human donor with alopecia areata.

The CDR3: CASQLGGYGYTF. The CDR3 DNA is TGTGCCAGCCAGTTAGGAGGATATGGCTACACCTTC. V and J are TRBV2 and TRBJ1-2; D is unclear. There are 12 residues in the CDR3. Germline V CDR1 and CDR2: SNHLY, FYNNEI. With 8 bases removed from V and 5 bases from J, the gap between germline ends came to 12 bases. The whole variable domain, remainder taken from reference TRBV2 and TRBJ1-2, is EPEVTQTPSHQVTQMGQEVILRCVPISNHLYFYWYRQILGQKVEFLVSFYNNEISEKSEIFDDQFSVERPDGSNFTLKIRSTKLEDSAMYFCASQLGGYGYTFGSGTRLTVV.

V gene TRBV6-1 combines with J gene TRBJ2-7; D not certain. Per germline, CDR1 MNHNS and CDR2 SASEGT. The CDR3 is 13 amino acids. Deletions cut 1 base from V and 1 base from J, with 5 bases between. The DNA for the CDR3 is TGTGCCAGCAGTGAAGGAGTTTCCTACGAGCAGTACTTC. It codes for CASSEGVSYEQYF.

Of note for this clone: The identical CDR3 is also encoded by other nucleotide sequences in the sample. Written as DNA, the CDR3 is TGTGCCAGCAGCGTTGGTGGTTTCACTGAAGCTTTCTTT. Its translation: CASSVGGFTEAFF. The chain recombines TRBV9 with TRBJ1-1; D call uncertain. The CDR3 runs to 13 residues. V gave up 2 bases and J gave up 4 bases, with 9 bases separating them. Germline-derived CDR1 and CDR2 are SGDLS and YYNGEE.

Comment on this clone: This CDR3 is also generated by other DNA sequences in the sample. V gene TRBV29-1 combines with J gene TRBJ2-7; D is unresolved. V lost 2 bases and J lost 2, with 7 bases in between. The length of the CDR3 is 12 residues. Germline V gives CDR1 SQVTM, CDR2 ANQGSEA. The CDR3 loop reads CSVETETYEQYF. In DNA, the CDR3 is TGCAGCGTTGAAACCGAGACCTACGAGCAGTACTTC.

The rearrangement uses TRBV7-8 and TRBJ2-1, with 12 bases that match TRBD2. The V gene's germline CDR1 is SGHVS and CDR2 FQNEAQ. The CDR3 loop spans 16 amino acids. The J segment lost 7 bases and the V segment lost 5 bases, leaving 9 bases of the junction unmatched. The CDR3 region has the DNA TGTGCCAGCAGCGATGGACTAGCGGGGCTTATAAATGAGCAGTTCTTC. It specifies CASSDGLAGLINEQFF.

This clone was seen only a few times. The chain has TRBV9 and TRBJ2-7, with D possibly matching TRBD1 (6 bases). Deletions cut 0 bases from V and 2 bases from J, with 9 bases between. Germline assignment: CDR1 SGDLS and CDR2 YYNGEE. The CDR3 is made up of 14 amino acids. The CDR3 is CASSVAGAPYEQYF. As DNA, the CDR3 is TGTGCCAGCAGCGTAGCAGGGGCCCCCTACGAGCAGTACTTC.

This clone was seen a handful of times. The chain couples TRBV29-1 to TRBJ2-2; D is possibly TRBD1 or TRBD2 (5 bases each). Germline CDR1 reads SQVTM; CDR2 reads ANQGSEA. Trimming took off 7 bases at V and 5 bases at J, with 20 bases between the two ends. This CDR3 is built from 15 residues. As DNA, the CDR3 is TGCAGCGCTCGAACCGGGGCCCCGACGACCGGGGAGCTGTTTTTT. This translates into CSARTGAPTTGELFF.

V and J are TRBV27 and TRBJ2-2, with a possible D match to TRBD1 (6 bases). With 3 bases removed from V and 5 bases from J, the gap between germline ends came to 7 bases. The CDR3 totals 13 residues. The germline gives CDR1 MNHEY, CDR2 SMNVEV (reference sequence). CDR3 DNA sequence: TGTGCCAGCAGTTTGGGACAAACCGGGGAGCTGTTTTTT. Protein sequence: CASSLGQTGELFF.

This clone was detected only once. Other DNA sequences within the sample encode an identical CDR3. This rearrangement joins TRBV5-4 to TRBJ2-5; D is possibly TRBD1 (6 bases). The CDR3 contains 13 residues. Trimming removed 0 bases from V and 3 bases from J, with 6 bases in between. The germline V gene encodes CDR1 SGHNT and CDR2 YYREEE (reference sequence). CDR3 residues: CASSLDREETQYF. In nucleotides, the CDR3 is TGTGCCAGCAGCTTGGACAGGGAAGAGACCCAGTACTTC.

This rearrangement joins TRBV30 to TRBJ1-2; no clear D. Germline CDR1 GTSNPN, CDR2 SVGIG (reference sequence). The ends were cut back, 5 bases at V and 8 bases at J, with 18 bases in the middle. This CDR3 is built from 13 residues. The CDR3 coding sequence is TGTGCCTGGGAGGAAGTCGGCATTGGGGGCTACACCTTC. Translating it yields CAWEEVGIGGYTF.

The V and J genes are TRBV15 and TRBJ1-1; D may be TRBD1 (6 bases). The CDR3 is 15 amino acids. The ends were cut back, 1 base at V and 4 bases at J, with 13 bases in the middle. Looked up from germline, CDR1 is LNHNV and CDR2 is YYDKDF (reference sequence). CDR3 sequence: CATSRVLIQGTEAFF. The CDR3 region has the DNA TGTGCCACCAGCAGAGTGCTTATACAGGGCACTGAAGCTTTCTTT.